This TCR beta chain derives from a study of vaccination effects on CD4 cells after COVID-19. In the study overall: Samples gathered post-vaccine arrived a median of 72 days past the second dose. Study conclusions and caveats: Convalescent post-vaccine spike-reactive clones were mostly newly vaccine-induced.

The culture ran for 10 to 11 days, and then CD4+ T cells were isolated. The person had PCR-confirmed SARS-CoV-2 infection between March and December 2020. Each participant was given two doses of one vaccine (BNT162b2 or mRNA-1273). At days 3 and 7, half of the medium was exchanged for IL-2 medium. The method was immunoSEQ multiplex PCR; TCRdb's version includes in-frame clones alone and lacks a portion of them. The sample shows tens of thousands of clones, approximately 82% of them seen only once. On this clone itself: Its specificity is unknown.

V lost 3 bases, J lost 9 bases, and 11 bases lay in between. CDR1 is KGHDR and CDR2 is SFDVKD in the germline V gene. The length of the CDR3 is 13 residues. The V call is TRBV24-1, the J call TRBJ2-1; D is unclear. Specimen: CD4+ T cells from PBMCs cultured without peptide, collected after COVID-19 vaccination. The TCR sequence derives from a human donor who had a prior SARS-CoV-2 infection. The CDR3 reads CATSDPLISEQFF. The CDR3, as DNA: TGTGCCACCAGTGATCCATTAATCTCTGAGCAGTTCTTC.